These 10 T cell receptor beta chains were sequenced from one sample in a study of T cells in Graves' hyperthyroidism and ophthalmopathy. RNA transcripts gave rise to amplified TCR beta CDR3 regions. A set of HTBI primers served as the primers for a first-round RT-PCR of the TCR CDR3. TCRdb re-derived calls from the multiplex PCR reads in MiXCR, one entry per CDR3 protein. The table has roughly 750,000 distinct CDR3 sequences, 15% to 20% seen once. The specimen sequenced was blood. These receptors were obtained from a man younger than 35 with Graves' hyperthyroidism.

V gene TRBV7-9 combines with J gene TRBJ2-2; tentative D call: TRBD2 (6 bases). Germline V gene lookup returns CDR1 SEHNR and CDR2 FQNEAQ (reference sequence). Trimming pared 11 bases from V and 4 bases from J, leaving 17 bases between. The CDR3 runs to 14 residues. In DNA form, the CDR3 reads TGTGCCGGCGGGGTCTCGTCGGGCACCGGGGAGCTGTTTTTT. It codes for CAGGVSSGTGELFF.

Worth noting for this clonotype: A much bigger clone sits one base away, suggesting this may be a read error. The rearrangement joins TRBV5-1 to TRBJ1-1; D unresolved. The length of the CDR3 is 15 residues. The germline V gene has CDR1 SGHRS and CDR2 YFSETQ. The CDR3 sequence: CASSRDRAGNTEAFF. CDR3 nucleotides: TGTGCCAGCAGCCGGGATCGGGCCGGGAACACTGAAGCTTTCTTT.

The V call is TRBV12-3 or TRBV12-4, the J call TRBJ2-1; 10 nucleotides agree with TRBD2. Trimming took 6 bases from V and 5 from J; bases not matched to a gene: 13. CDR3 length: 17 amino acids. The CDR3 nucleotides read TGTGCCAGCAGGATAGCGGGAGGTCCACGCAAAAACAATGAGCAGTTCTTC. Encoded protein: CASRIAGGPRKNNEQFF.

This chain uses TRBV28 with TRBJ1-4; weak D call: TRBD1 (5 bases). The germline gives CDR1 MDHEN, CDR2 SYDVKM. The CDR3 length is 15 residues. Trimming took 3 bases from V and 8 from J, leaving 16 bases between them. The CDR3 protein is CASSLEGFPREKLFF. The CDR3 DNA reads TGTGCCAGCAGTTTGGAGGGGTTTCCAAGGGAAAAACTGTTTTTT. The variable domain in full, completed from reference TRBV28 and TRBJ1-4, reads DVKVTQSSRYLVKRTGEKVFLECVQDMDHENMFWYRQDPGLGLRLIYFSYDVKMKEKGDIPEGYSVSREKKERFSLILESASTNQTSMYLCASSLEGFPREKLFFGSGTQLSVL.

The chain recombines TRBV28 with TRBJ1-5; 7 nucleotides match TRBD1. V shed 6 bases and J 4 bases; nucleotides not matched to a gene: 6. Germline lookup yields CDR1 MDHEN and CDR2 SYDVKM. The CDR3 length is 14 residues. The CDR3 bases are TGTGCCAGCAGCTGGGACAGCCTTAATCAGCCCCAGCATTTT. Encoded protein: CASSWDSLNQPQHF.

This clonotype was observed at least ten times. The chain couples TRBV2 to TRBJ2-1; 10 positions match TRBD2. J lost 6 bases, V lost 4 bases, and 3 bases had no gene match. The CDR3 sequence is 14 residues long. CDR1 and CDR2 from the germline V gene are SNHLY and FYNNEI. DNA for the CDR3: TGTGCCAGCAGTGTTACTAGCGGGGTCAATGAGCAGTTCTTC. It specifies CASSVTSGVNEQFF.

The chain uses TRBV7-2 and TRBJ1-2, with D unresolved. CDR1 SGHTA and CDR2 FQGNSA come from the germline V gene. This CDR3 has 13 amino acids. V lost 4 bases and J 4 bases, leaving 10 bases between the germline ends. CDR3 residues: CASSSRHGYGYTF. DNA for the CDR3: TGTGCCAGCAGCTCACGACATGGCTATGGCTACACCTTC.

In its sample, this clonotype was seen once. The chain recombines TRBV19 with TRBJ2-2, with 7 bases aligning to TRBD1. V dropped 3 bases and J dropped 6; count of bases not matched to a gene: 7. The CDR3 has 15 residues. Germline CDR1 and CDR2: LNHDA and SQIVND (reference sequence). The CDR3 DNA sequence: TGTGCCAGTAGTATCGGGACAGCTATCTCCGGGGAGCTGTTTTTT. Protein product: CASSIGTAISGELFF.

The rearrangement links TRBV5-1 to TRBJ1-6; tentative D call: TRBD1 (5 bases). This CDR3 has 16 amino acids. V shed 3 bases and J shed 1 base, with 11 bases lying between them. Germline V gene lookup returns CDR1 SGHRS and CDR2 YFSETQ. The CDR3 bases are TGCGCCAGCAGCTCAGCCGGGACGTCCTATAATTCACCCCTCCACTTT. The encoded protein is CASSSAGTSYNSPLHF.

This clonotype has only one observation. Because it lacks the conserved phenylalanine or tryptophan at the end, this CDR3 is likely a read error. This chain uses TRBV14 with TRBJ1-1; D ambiguous. The V gene lost 1 base and the J gene lost 1 base, with 4 bases spanning the gap. The length of the CDR3 is 13 residues. CDR1 and CDR2 (germline): SGHDN, FVKESK. This CDR3 reads CASSQGRNTEAFS. DNA of the CDR3: TGTGCCAGCAGCCAAGGACGGAACACTGAAGCTTTCTCT.